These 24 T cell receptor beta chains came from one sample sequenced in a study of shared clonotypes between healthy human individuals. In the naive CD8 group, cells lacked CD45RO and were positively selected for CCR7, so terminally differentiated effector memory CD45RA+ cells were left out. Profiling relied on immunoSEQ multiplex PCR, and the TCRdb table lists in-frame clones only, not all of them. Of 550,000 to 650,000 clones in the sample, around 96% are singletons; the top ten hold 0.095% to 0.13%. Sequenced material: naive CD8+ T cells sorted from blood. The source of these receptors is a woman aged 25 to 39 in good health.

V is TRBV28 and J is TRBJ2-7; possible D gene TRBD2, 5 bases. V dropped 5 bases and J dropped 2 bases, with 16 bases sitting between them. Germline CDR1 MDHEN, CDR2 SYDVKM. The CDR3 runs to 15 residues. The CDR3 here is CASSPLSGIPYEQYF. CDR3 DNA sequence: TGTGCCAGCAGTCCCCTATCCGGGATACCCTACGAGCAGTACTTC. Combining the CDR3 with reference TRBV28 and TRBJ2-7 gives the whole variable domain DVKVTQSSRYLVKRTGEKVFLECVQDMDHENMFWYRQDPGLGLRLIYFSYDVKMKEKGDIPEGYSVSREKKERFSLILESASTNQTSMYLCASSPLSGIPYEQYFGPGTRLTVT.

CDR3 sequence (DNA): TGTGCCAGCAGCTTAGAGCCCGAGGGTGAGACCCAGTACTTC. This codes for CASSLEPEGETQYF. The chain has TRBV7-8 and TRBJ2-5; maybe TRBD2 (5 bases). The CDR3 consists of 14 residues. Germline CDR1 is SGHVS and CDR2 is FQNEAQ. Trimming removed 1 base at V and 5 bases at J, with 11 bases between.

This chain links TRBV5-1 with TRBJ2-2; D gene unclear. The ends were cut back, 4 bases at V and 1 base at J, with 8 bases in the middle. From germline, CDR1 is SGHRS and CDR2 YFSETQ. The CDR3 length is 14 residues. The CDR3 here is CASSPNRNTGELFF. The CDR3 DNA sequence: TGCGCCAGCAGCCCTAACAGGAACACCGGGGAGCTGTTTTTT.

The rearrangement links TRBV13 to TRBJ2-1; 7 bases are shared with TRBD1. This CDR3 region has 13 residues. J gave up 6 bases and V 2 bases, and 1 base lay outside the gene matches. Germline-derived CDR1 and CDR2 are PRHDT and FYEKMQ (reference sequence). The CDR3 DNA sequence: TGTGCCAGCAGCTTATGGGACAGCAATGAGCAGTTCTTC. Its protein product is CASSLWDSNEQFF. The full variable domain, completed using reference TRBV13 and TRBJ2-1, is AAGVIQSPRHLIKEKRETATLKCYPIPRHDTVYWYQQGPGQDPQFLISFYEKMQSDKGSIPDRFSAQQFSDYHSELNMSSLELGDSALYFCASSLWDSNEQFFGPGTRLTVL.

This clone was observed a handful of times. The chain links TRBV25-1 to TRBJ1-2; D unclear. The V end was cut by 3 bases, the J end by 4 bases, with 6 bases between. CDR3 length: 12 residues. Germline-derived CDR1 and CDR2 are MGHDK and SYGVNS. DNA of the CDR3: TGTGCCAGCAGTGACGGTTCCTATGGCTACACCTTC. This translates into CASSDGSYGYTF.

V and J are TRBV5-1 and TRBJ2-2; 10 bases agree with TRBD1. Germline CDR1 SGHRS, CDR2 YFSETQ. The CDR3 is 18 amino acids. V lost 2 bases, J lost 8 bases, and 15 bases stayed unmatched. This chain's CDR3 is CASSLDARDRGPLGELFF. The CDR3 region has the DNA TGCGCCAGCAGCTTAGACGCCCGGGACAGGGGCCCTCTGGGGGAGCTGTTTTTT.

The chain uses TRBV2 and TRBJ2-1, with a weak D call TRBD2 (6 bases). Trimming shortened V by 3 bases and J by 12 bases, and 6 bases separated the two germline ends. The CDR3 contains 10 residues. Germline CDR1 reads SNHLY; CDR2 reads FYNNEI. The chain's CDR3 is CASSEGGQFF. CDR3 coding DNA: TGTGCCAGCAGTGAGGGAGGGCAGTTCTTC.

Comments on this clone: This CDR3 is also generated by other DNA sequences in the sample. For the CDR3, the DNA is TGTGCCAGCAGTTTAAGGCCATACGAGCAGTACTTC. It yields the protein CASSLRPYEQYF. V gene TRBV28 combines with J gene TRBJ2-5; D uncertain. Judging by the DNA end, TRBJ2-7 fits better; the J call may be wrong. Germline V gives CDR1 MDHEN, CDR2 SYDVKM. This CDR3 region has 12 residues.

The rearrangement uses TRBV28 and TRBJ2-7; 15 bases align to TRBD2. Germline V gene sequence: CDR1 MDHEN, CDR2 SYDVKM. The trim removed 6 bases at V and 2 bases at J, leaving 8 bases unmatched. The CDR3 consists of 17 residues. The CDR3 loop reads CASSPGLAGGFAYEQYF. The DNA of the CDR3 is TGTGCCAGCAGCCCGGGACTAGCGGGAGGTTTCGCCTACGAGCAGTACTTC.

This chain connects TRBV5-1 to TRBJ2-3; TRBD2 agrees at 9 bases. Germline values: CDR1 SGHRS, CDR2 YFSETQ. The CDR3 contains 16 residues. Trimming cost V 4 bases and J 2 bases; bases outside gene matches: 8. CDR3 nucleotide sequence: TGCGCCAGCAGCGCGACTAGCGGAGGTAACACAGATACGCAGTATTTT. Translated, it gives CASSATSGGNTDTQYF.

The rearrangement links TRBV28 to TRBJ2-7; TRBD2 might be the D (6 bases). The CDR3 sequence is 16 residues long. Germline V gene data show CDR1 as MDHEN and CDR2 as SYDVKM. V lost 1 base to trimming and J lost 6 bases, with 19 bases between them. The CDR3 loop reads CASSLLNAGFSSEQYF. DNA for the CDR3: TGTGCCAGCAGTTTATTGAACGCGGGGTTCTCTTCCGAGCAGTACTTC.

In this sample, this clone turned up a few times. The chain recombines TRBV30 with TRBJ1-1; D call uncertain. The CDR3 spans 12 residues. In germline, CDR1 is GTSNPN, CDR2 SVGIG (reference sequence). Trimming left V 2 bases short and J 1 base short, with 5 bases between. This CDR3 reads CAWSRTNTEAFF. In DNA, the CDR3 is TGTGCCTGGAGTAGGACGAACACTGAAGCTTTCTTT.

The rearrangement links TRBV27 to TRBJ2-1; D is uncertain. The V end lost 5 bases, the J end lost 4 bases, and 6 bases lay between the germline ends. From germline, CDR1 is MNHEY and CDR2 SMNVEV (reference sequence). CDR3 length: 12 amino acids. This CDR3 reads CASSMGYNEQFF. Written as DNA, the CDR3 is TGTGCCAGCAGTATGGGTTACAATGAGCAGTTCTTC.

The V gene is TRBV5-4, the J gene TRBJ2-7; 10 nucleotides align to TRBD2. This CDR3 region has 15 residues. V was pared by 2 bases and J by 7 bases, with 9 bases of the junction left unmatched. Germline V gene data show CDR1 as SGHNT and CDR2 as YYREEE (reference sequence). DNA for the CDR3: TGTGCCAGCAGCTTCGGGGCTAGCGGGAGTGGGGAGCAGTACTTC. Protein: CASSFGASGSGEQYF.

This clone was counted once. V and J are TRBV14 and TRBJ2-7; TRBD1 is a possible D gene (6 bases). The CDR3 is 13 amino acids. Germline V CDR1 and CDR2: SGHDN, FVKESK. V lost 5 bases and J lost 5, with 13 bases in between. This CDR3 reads CASSLDSRNEQYF. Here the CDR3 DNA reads TGTGCCAGCAGCTTGGACAGCCGCAACGAGCAGTACTTC.

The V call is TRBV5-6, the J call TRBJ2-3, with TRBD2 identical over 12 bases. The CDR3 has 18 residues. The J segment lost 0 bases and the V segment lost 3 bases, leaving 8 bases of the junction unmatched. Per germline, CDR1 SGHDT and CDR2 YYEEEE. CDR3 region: CASSSLAGGQSSTDTQYF. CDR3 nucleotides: TGTGCCAGCAGCTCCCTAGCGGGAGGGCAATCTAGCACAGATACGCAGTATTTT.

CDR3 sequence reads: CASSKFDRYVSNQPQHF. Here the CDR3 DNA reads TGTGCCAGCAGCAAATTCGACAGGTATGTTAGCAATCAGCCCCAGCATTTT. The rearrangement joins TRBV21-1 to TRBJ1-5; the table assigns TRBD1, which was not confirmed against the DNA. TRBV21-1 is labeled a pseudogene. The CDR3 totals 17 residues.

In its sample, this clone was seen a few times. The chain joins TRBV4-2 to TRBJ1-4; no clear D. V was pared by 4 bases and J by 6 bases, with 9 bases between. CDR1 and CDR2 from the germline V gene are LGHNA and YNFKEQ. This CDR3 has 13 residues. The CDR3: CASSLLGDEKLFF. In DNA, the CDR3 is TGTGCCAGCAGCCTCCTGGGCGATGAAAAACTGTTTTTT.

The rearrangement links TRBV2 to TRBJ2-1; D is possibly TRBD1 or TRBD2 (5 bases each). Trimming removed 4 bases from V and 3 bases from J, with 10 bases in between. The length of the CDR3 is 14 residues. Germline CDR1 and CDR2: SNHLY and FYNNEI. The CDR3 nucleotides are TGTGCCAGCAGTGCCCGGGGCCGCTACAATGAGCAGTTCTTC. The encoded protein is CASSARGRYNEQFF.

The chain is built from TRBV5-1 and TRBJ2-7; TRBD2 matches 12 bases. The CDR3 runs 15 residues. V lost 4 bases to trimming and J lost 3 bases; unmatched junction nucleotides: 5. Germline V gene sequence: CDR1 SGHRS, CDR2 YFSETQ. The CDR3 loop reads CASSKTSGSGYEQYF. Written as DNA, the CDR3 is TGCGCCAGCAGCAAGACTAGCGGGAGTGGCTACGAGCAGTACTTC.

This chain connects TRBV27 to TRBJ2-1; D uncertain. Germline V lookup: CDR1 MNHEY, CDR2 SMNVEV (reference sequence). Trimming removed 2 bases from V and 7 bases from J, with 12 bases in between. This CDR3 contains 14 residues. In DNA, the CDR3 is TGTGCCAGCAGTTTAAGGGTAGGGTGGAATGAGCAGTTCTTC. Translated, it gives CASSLRVGWNEQFF.

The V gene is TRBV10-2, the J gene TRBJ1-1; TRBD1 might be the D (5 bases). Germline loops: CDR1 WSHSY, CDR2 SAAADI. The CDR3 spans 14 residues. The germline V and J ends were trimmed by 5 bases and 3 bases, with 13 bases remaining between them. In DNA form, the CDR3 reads TGCGCCAGCAGTCTGCAGGGAGTATACACTGAAGCTTTCTTT. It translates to CASSLQGVYTEAFF.

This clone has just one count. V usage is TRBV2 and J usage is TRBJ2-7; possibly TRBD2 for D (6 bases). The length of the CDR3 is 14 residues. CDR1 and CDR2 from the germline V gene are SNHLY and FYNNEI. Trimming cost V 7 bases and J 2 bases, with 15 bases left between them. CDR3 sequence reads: CASTSLREAYEQYF. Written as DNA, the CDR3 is TGTGCCAGCACCTCCTTGAGGGAGGCCTACGAGCAGTACTTC.

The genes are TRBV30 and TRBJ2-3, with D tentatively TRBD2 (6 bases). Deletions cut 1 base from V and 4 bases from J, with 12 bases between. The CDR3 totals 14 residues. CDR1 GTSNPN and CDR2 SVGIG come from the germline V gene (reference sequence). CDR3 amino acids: CAWSGGSGADTQYF. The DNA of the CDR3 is TGTGCCTGGAGTGGCGGGTCGGGGGCAGATACGCAGTATTTT.